This TCR beta chain was obtained from a study of PD-L1 blockade in urothelial cancer. Study-wide context: Blood analysis took place 3 weeks (second dose) and 6 weeks after treatment start. T cells were recovered from blood samples at a median of around 140,000. General study points: Pretreatment TCR clonality in blood, when below the median, was predictive of better survival.

Time point meaning: pretreatment peripheral blood. Into every PCR, synthetic TCR analog templates were spiked. Measured with immunoSEQ multiplex PCR; TCRdb has only the in-frame clones, and not every one. The table includes around 43,000 clones, 70% to 90% detected once. The V and J ends lost 1 base and 4 bases respectively, with 8 bases between them. Germline V gene sequence: CDR1 SGHNT, CDR2 YYREEE (reference sequence). The CDR3 runs 13 residues. As for this clone: Its target is unknown.

Sequences were derived from PBMCs, sampled around atezolizumab (anti-PD-L1) treatment. The sequence was obtained from a donor aged 40 or older with urothelial cancer. This chain connects TRBV5-4 to TRBJ1-2; tentatively, D is TRBD1 (5 bases). In DNA, the CDR3 is TGTGCCAGCAGCTTGTGGGGGGGCTATGGCTACACCTTC. It yields the protein CASSLWGGYGYTF. Looking up the rest from reference TRBV5-4 and TRBJ1-2 gives the full variable domain: ETGVTQSPTHLIKTRGQQVTLRCSSQSGHNTVSWYQQALGQGPQFIFQYYREEENGRGNFPPRFSGLQFPNYSSELNVNALELDDSALYLCASSLWGGYGYTFGSGTRLTVV.